Listed here is a single T cell receptor beta chain. The antigen is not known. The data were obtained in a study of cytomegalovirus exposure and HLA in healthy donors. For the study at large: According to later analysis, the same platform produced the roughly 110 validation and about 630 first-cohort repertoires. Findings and limits, study-wide: Using the classifier, cytomegalovirus status was reportedly diagnosed with high specificity and sensitivity. In vitro data verified a few CMV-associated chains as specific for CMV antigens. A later analysis found first-cohort TCR clusters tended to co-occur in the 95 to 150 validation repertoires.

V lost 3 bases to trimming and J lost 2 bases; unmatched junction nucleotides: 9. CDR1 is SGHKS and CDR2 is YYEKEE in the germline V gene (reference sequence). The CDR3 runs to 16 residues. The protocol was immunoSEQ multiplex PCR, while the TCRdb copy is restricted to in-frame clones and leaves out a portion. This table holds 150,000 to 200,000 clones, roughly 96% found once. Sequencing used PBMCs. The V and J genes are TRBV5-5 and TRBJ2-7; 9 nucleotides line up with TRBD2. The receptor's source is a young woman in good health and CMV-seronegative. The CDR3 sequence is CASSSLGTSRAYEQYF. Here the CDR3 DNA reads TGTGCCAGCAGCTCCCTCGGGACTAGCAGGGCCTACGAGCAGTACTTC.